Listed here is a single TCR beta chain. Original handling: Estimated nucleated cell counts came from reference gene primer amplification. Only in-frame clones appear in the TCRdb table, and some are missing; sequencing was by immunoSEQ multiplex PCR. V and J calls and clone size are those listed in that table; D and trimming were worked out from the DNA. The table has about 52,000 clones, under 90% seen once; the top ten hold 13% to 15%. This entry comes from a study of blood T cell repertoires in COVID-19. The CDR3 contains 16 residues. Germline values: CDR1 PRHDT, CDR2 FYEKMQ (reference sequence). V gave up 0 bases and J gave up 0 bases, with 9 bases separating them.

The chain carries TRBV13 and TRBJ1-3; D gene uncertain. Specimen: peripheral blood. This clonotype was obtained from a man between 70 and 80 years old with acute or convalescent COVID-19. The CDR3 DNA reads TGTGCCAGCAGCTTAGGTCTGGAGAGCTCTGGAAACACCATATATTTT. This encodes CASSLGLESSGNTIYF.